This T cell receptor beta chain came from a study of cytomegalovirus exposure and HLA in healthy donors. Study overall: Unique TCRs from HLA-typed donors, 70 million to 85 million of them, were held in an early data release.

Overall study results and limits: Per a later analysis, 15,000 to 20,000 TCR beta sequences showed association with HLA alleles at 0.05 false discovery rate. Across HLA loci, a later analysis found differing TCR association rates, with DRB1 most and HLA-C fewest. Productive rates of about 87% or about 30% were seen for most TCR beta V segments in an earlier analysis.

With respect to this clone: The antigen remains unidentified.

Trimming took 5 bases from V and 0 from J, leaving 23 bases between them. The CDR3 totals 18 residues. Germline assignment: CDR1 SGHTA and CDR2 FQGNSA. Researchers ran the PCR with 60 Vbeta and 13 Jbeta primers. The data were produced by immunoSEQ multiplex PCR, yet TCRdb's version contains in-frame clones alone and is incomplete. The data contain about 230,000 clones, 78% of them singletons. The source is a boy aged 5-17 years in good health and CMV-seronegative. The genes are TRBV7-2 and TRBJ2-7, with D possibly being TRBD2 (5 bases). The specimen was PBMCs. This chain's CDR3 is CASSLISGGSSSSYEQYF. The CDR3 DNA reads as TGTGCCAGCAGCCTGATTAGTGGCGGGTCAAGTAGCTCCTACGAGCAGTACTTC. The whole variable domain, filled in from reference TRBV7-2 and TRBJ2-7, reads GAGVSQSPSNKVTEKGKDVELRCDPISGHTALYWYRQSLGQGLEFLIYFQGNSAPDKSGLPSDRFSAERTGGSVSTLTIQRTQQEDSAVYLCASSLISGGSSSSYEQYFGPGTRLTVT.